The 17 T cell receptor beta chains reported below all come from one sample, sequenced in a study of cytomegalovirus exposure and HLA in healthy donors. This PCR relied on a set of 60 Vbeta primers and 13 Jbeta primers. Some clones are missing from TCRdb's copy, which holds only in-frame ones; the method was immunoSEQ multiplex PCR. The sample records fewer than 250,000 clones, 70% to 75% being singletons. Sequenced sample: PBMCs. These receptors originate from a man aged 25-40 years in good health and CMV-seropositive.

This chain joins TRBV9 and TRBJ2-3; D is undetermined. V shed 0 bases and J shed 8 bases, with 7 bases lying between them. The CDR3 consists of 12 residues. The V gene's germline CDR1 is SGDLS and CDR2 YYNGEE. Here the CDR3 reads CASSVEIGTQYF. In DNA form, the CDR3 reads TGTGCCAGCAGCGTAGAAATCGGTACGCAGTATTTT.

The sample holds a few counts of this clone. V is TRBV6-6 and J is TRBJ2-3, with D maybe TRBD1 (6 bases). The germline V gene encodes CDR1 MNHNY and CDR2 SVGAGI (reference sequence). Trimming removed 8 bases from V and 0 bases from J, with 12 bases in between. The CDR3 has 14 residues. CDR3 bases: TGTGCCAGCCTCTCAGGGGAGAGCACAGATACGCAGTATTTT. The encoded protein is CASLSGESTDTQYF.

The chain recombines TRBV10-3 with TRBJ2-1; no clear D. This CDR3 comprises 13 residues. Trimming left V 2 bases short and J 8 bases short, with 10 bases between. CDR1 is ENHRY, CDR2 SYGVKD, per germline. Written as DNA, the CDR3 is TGTGCCATCAGTGAGCGTGGGCTGGATGAGCAGTTCTTC. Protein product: CAISERGLDEQFF.

CDR3 sequence: CASTSPGELFF. CDR3 DNA: TGTGCCAGTACTTCCCCCGGGGAGCTGTTTTTT. The chain joins TRBV19 to TRBJ2-2; D is undetermined. CDR3 size: 11 residues. V gave up 7 bases and J gave up 6 bases, with 6 bases separating them. The germline CDR1 and CDR2 sequences are LNHDA and SQIVND (reference sequence).

CDR3 region: CASSYGTGNTDTQYF. CDR3 nucleotide sequence: TGTGCCAGCAGTTACGGTACAGGCAATACAGATACGCAGTATTTT. This chain connects TRBV6-5 to TRBJ2-3; D possibly corresponds to TRBD1 (5 bases). Deletions cut 2 bases from V and 3 bases from J, with 12 bases between. There are 15 residues in the CDR3. Germline assignment: CDR1 MNHEY and CDR2 SVGAGI.

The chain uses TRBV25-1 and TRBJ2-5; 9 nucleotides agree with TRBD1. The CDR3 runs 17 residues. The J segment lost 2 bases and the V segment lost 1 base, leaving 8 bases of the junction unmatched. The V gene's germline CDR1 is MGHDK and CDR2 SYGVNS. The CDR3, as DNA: TGTGCCAGCAGTGAATGGGGGCGACAGGGGGGTCAAGAGACCCAGTACTTC. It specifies CASSEWGRQGGQETQYF. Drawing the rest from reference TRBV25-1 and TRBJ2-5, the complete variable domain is EADIYQTPRYLVIGTGKKITLECSQTMGHDKMYWYQQDPGMELHLIHYSYGVNSTEKGDLSSESTVSRIRTEHFPLTLESARPSHTSQYLCASSEWGRQGGQETQYFGPGTRLLVL.

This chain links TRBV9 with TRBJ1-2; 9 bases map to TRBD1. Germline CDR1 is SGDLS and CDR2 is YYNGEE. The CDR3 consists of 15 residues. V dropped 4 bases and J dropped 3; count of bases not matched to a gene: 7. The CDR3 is CASSPKQGAYYGYTF. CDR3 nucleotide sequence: TGTGCCAGCAGCCCAAAACAGGGGGCGTACTATGGCTACACCTTC.

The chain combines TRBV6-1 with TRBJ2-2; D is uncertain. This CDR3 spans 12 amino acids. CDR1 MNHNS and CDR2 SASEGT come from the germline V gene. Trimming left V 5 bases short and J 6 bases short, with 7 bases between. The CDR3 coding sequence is TGTGCCAGCAGTTATGACTCCGGGGAGCTGTTTTTT. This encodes CASSYDSGELFF.

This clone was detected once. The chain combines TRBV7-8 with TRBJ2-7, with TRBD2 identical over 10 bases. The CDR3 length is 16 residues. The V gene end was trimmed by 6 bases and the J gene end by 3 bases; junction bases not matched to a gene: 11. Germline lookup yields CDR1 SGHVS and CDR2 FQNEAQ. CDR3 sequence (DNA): TGTGCCAGCAGGGGGGCCCTGCTAGCGGGAGACTACGAGCAGTACTTC. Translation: CASRGALLAGDYEQYF. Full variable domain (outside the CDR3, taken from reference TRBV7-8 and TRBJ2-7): GAGVSQSPRYKVAKRGQDVALRCDPISGHVSLFWYQQALGQGPEFLTYFQNEAQLDKSGLPSDRFFAERPEGSVSTLKIQRTQQEDSAVYLCASRGALLAGDYEQYFGPGTRLTVT.

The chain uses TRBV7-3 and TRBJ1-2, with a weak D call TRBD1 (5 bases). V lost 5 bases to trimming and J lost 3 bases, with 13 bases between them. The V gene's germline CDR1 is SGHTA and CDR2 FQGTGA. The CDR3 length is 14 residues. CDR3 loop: CASSPGTLYYGYTF. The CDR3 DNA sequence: TGTGCCAGCAGCCCCGGGACTCTCTACTATGGCTACACCTTC. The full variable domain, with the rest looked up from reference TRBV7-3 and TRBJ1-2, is GAGVSQTPSNKVTEKGKYVELRCDPISGHTALYWYRQSLGQGPEFLIYFQGTGAADDSGLPNDRFFAVRPEGSVSTLKIQRTERGDSAVYLCASSPGTLYYGYTFGSGTRLTVV.

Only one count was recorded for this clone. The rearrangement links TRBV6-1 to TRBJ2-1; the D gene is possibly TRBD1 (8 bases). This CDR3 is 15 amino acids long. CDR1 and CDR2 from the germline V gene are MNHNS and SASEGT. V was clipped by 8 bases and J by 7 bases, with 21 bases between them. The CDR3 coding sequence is TGTGCCAGCTCCCAGGGGGCGGGAGACTTTAATGAGCAGTTCTTC. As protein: CASSQGAGDFNEQFF.

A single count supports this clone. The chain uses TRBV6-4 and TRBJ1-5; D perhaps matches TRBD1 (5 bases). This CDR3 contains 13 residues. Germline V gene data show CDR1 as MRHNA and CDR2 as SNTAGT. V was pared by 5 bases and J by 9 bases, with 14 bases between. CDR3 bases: TGTGCCAGCAGTCCGAGGTTCGGGGGGCCCCAGCATTTT. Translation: CASSPRFGGPQHF.

The CDR3 coding sequence is TGTGCCAGCAGTGTCCCAGGGACAACTAATGAAAAACTGTTTTTT. Translation: CASSVPGTTNEKLFF. V and J are TRBV2 and TRBJ1-4; D is perhaps TRBD1 (5 bases). CDR1 and CDR2 from the germline V gene are SNHLY and FYNNEI. The V end lost 4 bases, the J end lost 0 bases, and 9 bases lay between the germline ends. The CDR3 loop spans 15 amino acids.

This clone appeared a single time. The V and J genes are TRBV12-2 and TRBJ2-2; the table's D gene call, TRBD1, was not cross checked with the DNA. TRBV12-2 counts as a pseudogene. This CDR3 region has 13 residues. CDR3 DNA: TGTGCAAGTCGCTCCACAGGGACCGGGGAGCTGTTTTTT. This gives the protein CASRSTGTGELFF.

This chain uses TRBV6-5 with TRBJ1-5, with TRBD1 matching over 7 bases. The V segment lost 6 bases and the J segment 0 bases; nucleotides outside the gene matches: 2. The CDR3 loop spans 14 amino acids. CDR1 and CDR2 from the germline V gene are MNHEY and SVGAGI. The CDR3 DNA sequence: TGTGCCAGCAGCCGGGACAGTAGCAATCAGCCCCAGCATTTT. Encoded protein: CASSRDSSNQPQHF.

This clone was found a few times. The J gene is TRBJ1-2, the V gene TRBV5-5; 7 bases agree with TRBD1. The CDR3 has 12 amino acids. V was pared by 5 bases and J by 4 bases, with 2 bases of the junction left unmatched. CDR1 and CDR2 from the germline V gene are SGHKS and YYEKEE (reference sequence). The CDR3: CASRTGIYGYTF. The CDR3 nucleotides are TGTGCCAGCAGGACAGGGATCTATGGCTACACCTTC. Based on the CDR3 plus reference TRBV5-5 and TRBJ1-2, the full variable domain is DAGVTQSPTHLIKTRGQQVTLRCSPISGHKSVSWYQQVLGQGPQFIFQYYEKEERGRGNFPDRFSARQFPNYSSELNVNALLLGDSALYLCASRTGIYGYTFGSGTRLTVV.

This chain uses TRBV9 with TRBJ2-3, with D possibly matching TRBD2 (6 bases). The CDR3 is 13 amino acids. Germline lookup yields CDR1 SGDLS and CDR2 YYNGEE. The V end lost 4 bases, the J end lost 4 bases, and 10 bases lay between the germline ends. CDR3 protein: CASSIGSSDTQYF. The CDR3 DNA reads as TGTGCCAGCAGCATCGGGAGTTCAGATACGCAGTATTTT.